This T cell receptor beta chain is drawn from a study of T-cell reconstitution after alpha-beta-depleted transplantation in children. A library of TCRbeta sequences, prepared with unique molecular identifiers, was generated. From the PCR reads, TCRdb called clonotypes with MiXCR, one entry per CDR3 protein. The sample lists over 200,000 distinct CDR3 sequences, about 9.5% occurring once. V gave up 1 base and J gave up 6 bases; unmatched junction bases: 9. The CDR3 totals 16 residues. The germline gives CDR1 SSHAT, CDR2 FNYEAQ (reference sequence). This clonotype was counted many times. The clonotype was recovered from a human donor who donated a stem cell graft to a child with acute lymphoblastic leukemia. The chain links TRBV7-7 to TRBJ2-3; TRBD2 agrees at 8 bases. This specimen consisted of PBMCs from the stem cell graft donor, obtained from the stem cell graft. The CDR3 DNA reads TGTGCCAGCAGCTTAGGCCGCGGGGGGCAGGACGATACGCAGTATTTT. It codes for CASSLGRGGQDDTQYF.